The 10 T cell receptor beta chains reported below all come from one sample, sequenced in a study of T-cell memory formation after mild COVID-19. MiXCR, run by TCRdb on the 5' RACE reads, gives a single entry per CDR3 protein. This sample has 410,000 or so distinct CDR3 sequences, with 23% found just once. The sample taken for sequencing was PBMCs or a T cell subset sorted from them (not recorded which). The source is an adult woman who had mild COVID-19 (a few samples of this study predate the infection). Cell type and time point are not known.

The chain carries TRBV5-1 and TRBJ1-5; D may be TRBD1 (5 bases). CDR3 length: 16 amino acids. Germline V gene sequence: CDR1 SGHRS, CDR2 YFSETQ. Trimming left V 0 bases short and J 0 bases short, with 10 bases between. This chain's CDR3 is CASSLGGMYSNQPQHF. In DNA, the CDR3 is TGCGCCAGCAGCTTGGGGGGGATGTATAGCAATCAGCCCCAGCATTTT.

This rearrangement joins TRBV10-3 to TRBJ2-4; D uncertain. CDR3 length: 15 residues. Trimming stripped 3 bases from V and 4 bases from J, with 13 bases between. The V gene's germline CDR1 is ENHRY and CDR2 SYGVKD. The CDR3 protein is CAISEVERSKNIQYF. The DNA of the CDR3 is TGTGCCATCAGTGAAGTCGAGCGATCGAAAAACATTCAGTACTTC.

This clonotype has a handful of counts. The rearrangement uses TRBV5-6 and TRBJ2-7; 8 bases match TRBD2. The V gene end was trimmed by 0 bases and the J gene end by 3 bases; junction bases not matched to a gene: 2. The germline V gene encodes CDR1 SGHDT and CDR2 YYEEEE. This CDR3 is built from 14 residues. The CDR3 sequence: CASSLGLARYEQYF. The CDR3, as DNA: TGTGCCAGCAGCTTGGGACTAGCGCGCTACGAGCAGTACTTC.

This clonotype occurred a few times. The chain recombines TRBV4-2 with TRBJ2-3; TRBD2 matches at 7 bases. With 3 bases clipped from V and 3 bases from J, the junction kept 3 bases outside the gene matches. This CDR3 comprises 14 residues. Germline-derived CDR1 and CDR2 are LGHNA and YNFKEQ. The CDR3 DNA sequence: TGTGCCAGCAGCCAGGGAGGGAAAACAGATACGCAGTATTTT. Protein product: CASSQGGKTDTQYF.

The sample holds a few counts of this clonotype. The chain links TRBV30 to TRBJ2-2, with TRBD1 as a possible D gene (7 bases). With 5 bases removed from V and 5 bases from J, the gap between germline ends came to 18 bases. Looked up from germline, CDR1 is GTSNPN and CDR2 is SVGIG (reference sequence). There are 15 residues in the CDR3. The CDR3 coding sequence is TGTGCCTGGGAACACTGGACAGGAGGGACCGGGGAGCTGTTTTTT. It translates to CAWEHWTGGTGELFF.

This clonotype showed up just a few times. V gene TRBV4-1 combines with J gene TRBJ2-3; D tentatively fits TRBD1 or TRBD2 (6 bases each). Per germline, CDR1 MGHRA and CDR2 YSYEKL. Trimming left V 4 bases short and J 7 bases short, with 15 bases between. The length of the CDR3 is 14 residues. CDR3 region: CASSPGGRAHTQYF. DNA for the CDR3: TGCGCCAGCAGCCCCGGGGGCAGGGCCCATACGCAGTATTTT.

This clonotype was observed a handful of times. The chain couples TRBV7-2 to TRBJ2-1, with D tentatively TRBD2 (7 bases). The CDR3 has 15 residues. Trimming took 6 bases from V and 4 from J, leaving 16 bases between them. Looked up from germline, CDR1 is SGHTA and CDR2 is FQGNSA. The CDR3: CASRHPGGFYNEQFF. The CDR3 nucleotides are TGTGCCAGCAGACACCCGGGGGGCTTTTACAATGAGCAGTTCTTC.

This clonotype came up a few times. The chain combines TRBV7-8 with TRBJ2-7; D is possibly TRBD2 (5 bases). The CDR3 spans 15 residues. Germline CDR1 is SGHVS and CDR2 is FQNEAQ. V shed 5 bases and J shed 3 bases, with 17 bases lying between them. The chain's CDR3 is CASSTTDPGGYEQYF. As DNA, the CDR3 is TGTGCCAGCAGCACCACCGACCCCGGAGGCTACGAGCAGTACTTC.

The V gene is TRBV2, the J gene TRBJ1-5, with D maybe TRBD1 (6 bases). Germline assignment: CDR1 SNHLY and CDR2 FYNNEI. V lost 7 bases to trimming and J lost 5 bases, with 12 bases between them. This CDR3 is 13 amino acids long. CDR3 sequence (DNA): TGTGCCAGCACAGGGGTCGAGGATCAGCCCCAGCATTTT. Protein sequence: CASTGVEDQPQHF.

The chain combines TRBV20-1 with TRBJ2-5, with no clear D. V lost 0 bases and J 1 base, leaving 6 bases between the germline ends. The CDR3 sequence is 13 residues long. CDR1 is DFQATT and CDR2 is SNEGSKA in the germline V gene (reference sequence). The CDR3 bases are TGCAGTGCTAGAGATGGGTCCCAAGAGACCCAGTACTTC. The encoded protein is CSARDGSQETQYF.